This T cell receptor beta chain appears in the sequencing data of a study of blood T cell repertoires in COVID-19 (dated by TCRdb to 2020 to 2021). At the level of the whole study: Collaborator samples came from the United States, Italy and Spain and covered acute and convalescent phases of COVID-19. The prospective study material was composed of cDNA or gDNA derived from T cells, B-cell-depleted T cells, or PBMCs. Subjects who had been exposed to COVID-19, were actively infected with it, or had recovered from it provided the deeply sampled blood TCRbeta repertoires that made up the dataset. The repertoires were made available in a free public database intended to serve as a resource for research on the immune response to SARS-CoV-2. The samples were drawn from two sources: the first 160 participants of the ongoing ImmuneRACE study, and about 1,300 subjects contributed by 6 global collaborators. A de-identified subject ID, COVID-19 status, age in years and sex were almost always included in the sample metadata. HLA class I and class II types, where available, came from metadata supplied by the sample provider rather than from assay-based typing.

Whole blood was collected in K2EDTA tubes by collaborating institutions according to the institutions' own protocols. Collaborator samples were shipped for TCRbeta analysis as frozen whole blood, isolated PBMCs, or DNA extracted from either sample type. TCRbeta CDR3 regions were amplified from genomic DNA by means of the immunoSEQ Assay, a bias-controlled multiplex PCR. Processing in the source paper ran as follows. The number of nucleated cells in each sample was estimated from the amplification of reference gene primers within the assay. Sequence reads were collapsed and filtered to measure the absolute abundance of every unique TCRbeta CDR3 rearrangement. For each sample, productive Simpson clonality was calculated as the square root of Simpson's diversity index across productive rearrangements. This is the immuneACCESS table as TCRdb keeps it, with only in-frame sequences that have V and J called. A part of the clones is gone; compared with another copy, unresolved V genes explain less than half, and the rest is unexplained. V and J calls and clone size are copied from that table; D and trimming were computed from the DNA. The sample profile shows some 50,000 clones; around four fifths of them were found once. The ten top clones hold around 6% of the sample.

With regard to this clone: The antigen it recognizes is unknown. It has no much larger one-base neighbor in the sample; base qualities were not kept.

Beyond this particular receptor, the publication reports: The amount of clinical and demographic metadata varied by source and participant and was provided uncurated.

What was sequenced was peripheral blood. The sequence was obtained from a woman older than 75 with acute or convalescent COVID-19.

The DNA sequence is as follows: TGCGCCAGCAGTCCCTCGGCTAGCGGGGTGGATACGCAGTATTTT. Translated, this is CASSPSASGVDTQYF. Recombination joined TRBV5-1 with TRBJ2-3, and 9 bases in between align with TRBD2. CDR1 and CDR2 are drawn from the germline V gene: SGHRS, YFSETQ. V is trimmed back by 5 bases and J by 6 bases, and the junction contains 10 bases that no gene match accounts for. The CDR3, cysteine through phenylalanine, is 15 amino acids long. The read is trimmed to its CDR3 DNA, 45 bases read in frame from base 1.